These T cell receptor beta chains were read from a single sample in a study of identical twins. From the 5' RACE reads, TCRdb called clonotypes with MiXCR, one entry per CDR3 protein. The repertoire holds around 1.7 million distinct CDR3 sequences, with 32% as singletons. The sequenced sample consisted of cord blood. Receptor source: a newborn girl in good health. The CDR3 runs from the conserved cysteine through the conserved F or W. Each record gives: V gene, J gene, clone size, D gene, CDR3 protein, CDR3 DNA. A D gene is named only where the DNA matches it firmly. Not all rows give a size; the values are once, few, many and, for expanded clones, a class.

TRBV10-3,TRBJ2-5,.,.,CAISESPGHQETQYF,TGTGCCATCAGTGAGTCTCCGGGACACCAAGAGACCCAGTACTTC
TRBV7-2,TRBJ2-5,few,TRBD2,CASSLRSSGRGYQETQYF,TGTGCCAGCAGCTTAAGGTCTAGCGGGAGAGGGTACCAAGAGACCCAGTACTTC
TRBV6-6,TRBJ1-2,.,.,CASSYGGEWGYTF,TGTGCCAGCAGTTACGGAGGGGAATGGGGCTACACCTTC
TRBV3-1,TRBJ2-3,.,TRBD1,CASSQAGQGQGTDTQYF,TGTGCCAGCAGCCAAGCCGGACAGGGCCAAGGCACAGATACGCAGTATTTT
TRBV18,TRBJ2-4,few,.,CASSPERGKWPKNIQYF,TGTGCCAGCTCACCTGAGAGGGGTAAATGGCCCAAAAACATTCAGTACTTC
TRBV21-1,TRBJ2-1,few,.,CASSKGRGQNNEQFF,TGTGCCAGCAGCAAAGGTCGGGGACAGAACAATGAGCAGTTCTTC
TRBV7-9,TRBJ1-1,few,TRBD1,CASSPSPGQGGTEAFF,TGTGCCAGCAGCCCCTCACCGGGACAGGGGGGAACTGAAGCTTTCTTT
TRBV24-1,TRBJ2-7,once,TRBD2,CATSDPLAGEHFYNEQYF,TGTGCCACCAGTGACCCCTTAGCGGGGGAACACTTCTACAATGAGCAGTACTTC
TRBV6-5,TRBJ2-2,.,TRBD2,CASSYSKGLAFGELFF,TGTGCCAGCAGTTACTCGAAGGGACTAGCCTTTGGGGAGCTGTTTTTT
TRBV5-1,TRBJ2-3,.,.,CAGSGRTSTDTQYF,TGCGCCGGCAGCGGCCGGACTAGCACAGATACGCAGTATTTT
TRBV6-1,TRBJ2-3,.,.,CASSVRDADTQYF,TGTGCCAGCAGTGTGAGGGACGCAGATACGCAGTATTTT
TRBV20-1,TRBJ2-7,.,.,CSASKGKGSYEQYF,TGCAGTGCTAGCAAGGGGAAGGGTTCCTACGAGCAGTACTTC
TRBV20-1,TRBJ2-1,.,TRBD2,CSAIAGGPNIYNEQFF,TGCAGTGCAATAGCGGGAGGGCCCAATATATACAATGAGCAGTTCTTC
TRBV5-1,TRBJ2-1,.,TRBD2,CASSLYRTSGGEQFF,TGCGCCAGCAGCCTATATCGGACTAGCGGGGGTGAGCAGTTCTTC
TRBV6-1,TRBJ1-5,.,TRBD1,CASSPRWGQASNQPQHF,TGTGCCAGCAGCCCAAGGTGGGGACAGGCGAGCAATCAGCCCCAGCATTTT
TRBV3-1,TRBJ1-6,.,.,CASSQLTGFSNSPLHF,TGTGCCAGCAGCCAACTGACAGGTTTCTCTAATTCACCCCTCCACTTT
TRBV6-5,TRBJ2-3,.,.,CASSKRQATDTQYF,TGTGCCAGCAGTAAGCGACAGGCCACAGATACGCAGTATTTT
TRBV18,TRBJ1-2,few,.,CASSPPKGRDGYTF,TGTGCCAGCTCACCACCTAAAGGGCGGGATGGCTACACCTTC
TRBV25-1,TRBJ2-5,few,.,CASSEKTETQYF,TGTGCCAGCAGTGAAAAGACAGAGACCCAGTACTTC
TRBV6-1,TRBJ2-7,.,.,CASPTDTSYEQYF,TGTGCCAGCCCTACGGACACCTCCTACGAGCAGTACTTC
TRBV7-2,TRBJ2-3,.,TRBD2,CASSLGGTNADTQYF,TGTGCCAGCAGCTTAGGGGGGACTAACGCAGATACGCAGTATTTT
TRBV5-1,TRBJ1-1,once,TRBD1,CASSPGDRSYTEAFF,TGCGCCAGCAGCCCGGGGGACAGGTCTTACACTGAAGCTTTCTTT
TRBV27,TRBJ1-5,.,.,CASSLRYSGGGNQPQHF,TGTGCCAGCAGTTTGCGGTATTCCGGAGGAGGCAATCAGCCCCAGCATTTT
TRBV28,TRBJ1-5,.,TRBD1,CASRFGTGRNQPQHF,TGTGCCAGCAGGTTTGGGACAGGGCGAAATCAGCCCCAGCATTTT
TRBV3-1,TRBJ1-1,.,.,CASSQRGYRAVNTEAFF,TGTGCCAGCAGCCAAAGGGGCTACAGGGCAGTGAACACTGAAGCTTTCTTT
TRBV27,TRBJ2-7,.,TRBD1,CASSRGQGNSYEQYF,TGTGCCAGCAGCCGGGGACAGGGAAACTCCTACGAGCAGTACTTC
TRBV19,TRBJ1-5,few,TRBD1,CASSRTGGGNQPQHF,TGTGCCAGTAGTAGGACAGGGGGCGGCAATCAGCCCCAGCATTTT
TRBV5-1,TRBJ2-7,.,TRBD2,CASSGTSGSHSYNEQYF,TGCGCCAGCAGCGGGACTAGCGGGAGTCACTCCTACAATGAGCAGTACTTC
TRBV11-2,TRBJ2-3,.,TRBD2,CASTPLAGGIDTQYF,TGTGCCAGCACCCCACTAGCGGGAGGGATAGATACGCAGTATTTT
TRBV28,TRBJ2-7,.,.,CASSFRQFPSYEQYF,TGTGCCAGCAGTTTCCGACAGTTCCCCTCCTACGAGCAGTACTTC
TRBV4-2,TRBJ1-4,.,.,CASSRKGSQGEKLFF,TGTGCCAGCAGCCGTAAGGGGTCGCAGGGCGAAAAACTGTTTTTT
TRBV29-1,TRBJ2-3,.,TRBD2,CSASQLAGGRDTQYF,TGCAGCGCGTCCCAACTAGCGGGGGGTAGAGATACGCAGTATTTT
TRBV2,TRBJ2-3,.,.,CASQELDSLTDTQYF,TGTGCCAGCCAGGAACTAGATTCCTTGACAGATACGCAGTATTTT
TRBV28,TRBJ2-1,.,.,CASKLSGPSSYNEQFF,TGTGCCAGCAAACTGAGCGGGCCAAGCTCCTACAATGAGCAGTTCTTC
TRBV27,TRBJ1-4,few,.,CASSRRDINEKLFF,TGTGCCAGCAGTCGCCGGGACATAAATGAAAAACTGTTTTTT
TRBV6-1,TRBJ1-6,.,.,CASTSGQSYNSPLHF,TGTGCCAGCACTAGCGGACAGTCCTATAATTCACCCCTCCACTTT
TRBV20-1,TRBJ2-7,.,TRBD2,CSARAPKAGGYNEQYF,TGCAGTGCTAGAGCGCCCAAGGCGGGGGGGTACAATGAGCAGTACTTC
TRBV28,TRBJ2-1,few,.,CASHRAHNEQFF,TGTGCCAGCCACCGGGCCCACAATGAGCAGTTCTTC
TRBV20-1,TRBJ1-5,.,.,CSARTVRDQPQHF,TGCAGTGCTCGGACAGTAAGGGATCAGCCCCAGCATTTT
TRBV5-1,TRBJ2-1,few,TRBD2,CASSLVGLAGGFSYNEQFF,TGCGCCAGCAGCTTGGTGGGACTAGCGGGAGGTTTCTCCTACAATGAGCAGTTCTTC
TRBV12-3/TRBV12-4,TRBJ2-1,.,.,CASSLGGTGGNEQFF,TGTGCCAGCAGTTTGGGAGGAACTGGGGGTAATGAGCAGTTCTTC